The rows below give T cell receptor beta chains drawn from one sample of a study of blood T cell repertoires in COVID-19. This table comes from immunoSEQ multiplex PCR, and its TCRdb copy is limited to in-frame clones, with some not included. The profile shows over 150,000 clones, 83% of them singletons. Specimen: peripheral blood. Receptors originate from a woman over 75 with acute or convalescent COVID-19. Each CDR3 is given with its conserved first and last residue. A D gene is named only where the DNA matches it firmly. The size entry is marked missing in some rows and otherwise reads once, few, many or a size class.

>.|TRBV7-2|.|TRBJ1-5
TGTGCCAGCAGCTTAGGTTACAATCAGCCCCAGCATTTT
CASSLGYNQPQHF
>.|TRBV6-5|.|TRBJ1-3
TGTGCCAGCAGCGGGAGCTACTCTGGAAACACCATATATTTT
CASSGSYSGNTIYF
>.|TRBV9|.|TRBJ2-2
TGTGCCAGCAGCGTGAAGGACATCAACACCGGGGAGCTGTTTTTT
CASSVKDINTGELFF
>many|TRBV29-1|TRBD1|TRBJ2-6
TGCAGCGTTGATTCGGACAGGGCACCTGGGGCCAACGTCCTGACTTTC
CSVDSDRAPGANVLTF
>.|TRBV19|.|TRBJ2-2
TGTGCCAGTAGTTCGGGACATTCGAACACCGGGGAGCTGTTTTTT
CASSSGHSNTGELFF
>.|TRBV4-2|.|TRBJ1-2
TGTGCCAGCAGCCAAGTGAATGGACAGCAAATAAACTATGGCTACACCTTC
CASSQVNGQQINYGYTF
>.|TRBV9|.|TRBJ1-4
TGTGCCAGCAGCCCCCCCGGGGGTGATGAAAAACTGTTTTTT
CASSPPGGDEKLFF
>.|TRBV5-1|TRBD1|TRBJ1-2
TGCGCCAGCAGCCCAGGGACAGTTAACTATGGCTACACCTTC
CASSPGTVNYGYTF
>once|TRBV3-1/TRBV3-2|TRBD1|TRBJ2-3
TGTGCCAGCAGCCAAGATATCGGACAGGGGGTCGGGTTT
CASSQDIGQGVGF
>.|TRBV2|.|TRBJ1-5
TGTGCCAGCAGCCCCAGGGGTGGTAGTTATCAGCCCCAGCATTTT
CASSPRGGSYQPQHF
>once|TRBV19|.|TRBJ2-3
TGTGCCAGTAGTTTGGCATCATCTAGCACAGATACGCAGTATTTT
CASSLASSSTDTQYF
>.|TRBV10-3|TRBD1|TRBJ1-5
TGTGCCATCAGTGAAGACAGGGACAATCAGCCCCAGCATTTT
CAISEDRDNQPQHF
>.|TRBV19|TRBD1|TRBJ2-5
TGTGCCAGTAGTATCTTCCGGACAGGGGGCGAGGAGACCCAGTACTTC
CASSIFRTGGEETQYF
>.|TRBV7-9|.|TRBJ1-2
TGTGCCAGCAGCTTAGTGGCAGACTATGGCTACACCTTC
CASSLVADYGYTF
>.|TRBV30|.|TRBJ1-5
TGTGCCTGGAGTATTAACCAGGGGTTTCAGCCCCAGCATTTT
CAWSINQGFQPQHF
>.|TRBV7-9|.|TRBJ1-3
TGTGCCAGCAGCTTAGCGGGACAAGAGGACACCATATATTTT
CASSLAGQEDTIYF
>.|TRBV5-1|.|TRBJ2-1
TGCGCCAGCAGCTCCCTAAGTTCCGGGATCTACAATGAGCAGTTCTTC
CASSSLSSGIYNEQFF
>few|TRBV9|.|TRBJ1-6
TGTGCCAGCAGCGTAGAAGGGGCCCAACTTTCACCCCTCCACTTT
CASSVEGAQLSPLHF
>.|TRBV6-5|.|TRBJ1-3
TGTGCCAGCAGTTACGCCCCGGGCTCTGGAAACACCATATATTTT
CASSYAPGSGNTIYF
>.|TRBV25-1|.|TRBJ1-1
TGTGCCAGCAGCAACAGTCGTATTGGGGCTTTCTTT
CASSNSRIGAFF
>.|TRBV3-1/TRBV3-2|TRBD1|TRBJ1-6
TGTGCCAGCAGCCAAGGTGTAGGGACAGGGGGCTCCTCCTATAATTCACCCCTCCACTTT
CASSQGVGTGGSSYNSPLHF
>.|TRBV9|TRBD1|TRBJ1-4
TGTGCCAGCAGCGTACAGGGGGATAATGAAAAACTGTTTTTT
CASSVQGDNEKLFF
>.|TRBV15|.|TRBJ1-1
TGTGCCACCAGCAGAACTAGGATGAACACTGAAGCTTTCTTT
CATSRTRMNTEAFF
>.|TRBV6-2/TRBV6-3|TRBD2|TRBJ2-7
TGTGCCAGCAGTTACCAAACTAGCGGGAGCTACGAGCAGTACTTC
CASSYQTSGSYEQYF
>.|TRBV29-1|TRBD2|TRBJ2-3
TGCAGCGTTGTCGAGTGGGAAGTGGGAGGGACAGATACGCAGTATTTT
CSVVEWEVGGTDTQYF
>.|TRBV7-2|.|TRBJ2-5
TGTGCCAGCAGCTTAGACGGGAGTGGCGGAGAGACCCAGTACTTC
CASSLDGSGGETQYF
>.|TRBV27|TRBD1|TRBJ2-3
TGTGCCAGCAGTTTACGTTGGGGACAGGGCAAAGATACGCAGTATTTT
CASSLRWGQGKDTQYF
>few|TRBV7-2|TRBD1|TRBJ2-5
TGTGCCAGCAGCGTAGGGACAGGGGTTGCCCAAGAGACCCAGTACTTC
CASSVGTGVAQETQYF
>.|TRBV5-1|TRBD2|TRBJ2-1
TGCGCCAGCAGCTTGGCCGGGCTAGCGGGAGGCCATGAGCAGTTCTTC
CASSLAGLAGGHEQFF
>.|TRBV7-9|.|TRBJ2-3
TGTGCCAGCAGCCGTACGGCAGATACGCAGTATTTT
CASSRTADTQYF
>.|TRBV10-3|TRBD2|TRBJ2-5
TGTGCCATCAGACCCGGGACGGGGGGCCAAGAGACCCAGTACTTC
CAIRPGTGGQETQYF
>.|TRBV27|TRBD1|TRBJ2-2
TGTGCCAGCAGTTTATCACAGGGGGCAATCGGGGAGCTGTTTTTT
CASSLSQGAIGELFF
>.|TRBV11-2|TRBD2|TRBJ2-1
TGTGCCAGCAGCTCGGGACTAGCGGGAGGCGATGAGCAGTTCTTC
CASSSGLAGGDEQFF
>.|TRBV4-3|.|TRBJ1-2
TGCGCCAGCAGCCAAGGATTGGGGGGGGGCTATGGCTACACCTTC
CASSQGLGGGYGYTF
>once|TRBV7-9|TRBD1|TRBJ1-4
TGTGCCAGCAGCTTAGGAGGACAGGGTAATGAAAAACTGTTTTTT
CASSLGGQGNEKLFF
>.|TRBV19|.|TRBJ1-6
TGTGCCAGTGCAGAGGACAATGATAATTCACCCCTCCACTTT
CASAEDNDNSPLHF
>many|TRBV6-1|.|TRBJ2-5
TGTGCCAGCAGTGAATTGCCCGGGGTCAGAAGAGAGACCCAGTACTTC
CASSELPGVRRETQYF
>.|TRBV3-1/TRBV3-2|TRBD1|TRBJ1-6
TGTGCCAGCAGCCTCGGGACAGGGAATTCACCCCTCCACTTT
CASSLGTGNSPLHF
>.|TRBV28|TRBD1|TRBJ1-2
TGTGCCAGCAGTTTGGGGGACAGGGTTAACTATGGCTACACCTTC
CASSLGDRVNYGYTF
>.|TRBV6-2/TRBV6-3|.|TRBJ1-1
TGTGCCAGCAGTCGTCCAGCCAGGGGCCAATACATCAACACTGAAGCTTTCTTT
CASSRPARGQYINTEAFF
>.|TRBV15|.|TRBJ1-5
TGTGCCACCAGCTCGGACAGTACCAATCAGCCCCAGCATTTT
CATSSDSTNQPQHF
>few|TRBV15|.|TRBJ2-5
TGTGCCACCAGCAGAGGAGGTGGAGGGCAAGAGACCCAGTACTTC
CATSRGGGGQETQYF
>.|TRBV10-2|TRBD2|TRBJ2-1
TGCGCCACCAAACGGACTAGCTCCTACAATGAGCAGTTCTTC
CATKRTSSYNEQFF
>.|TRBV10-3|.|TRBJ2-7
TGTGCCATCAGTGATAGAACAGGAAGCTCCTACGAGCAGTACTTC
CAISDRTGSSYEQYF
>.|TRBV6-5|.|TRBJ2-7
TGTGCCAGCAGTTATTCGGGGAGGGAGCAGTACTTC
CASSYSGREQYF
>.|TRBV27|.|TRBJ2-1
TGTGCCAGCAGTTCCCCCCGAGGGATTAGCAATGAGCAGTTCTTC
CASSSPRGISNEQFF
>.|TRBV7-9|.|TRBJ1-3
TGTGCCAGCACCCAAGTCACTCAGGGTTCTGGAAACACCATATATTTT
CASTQVTQGSGNTIYF
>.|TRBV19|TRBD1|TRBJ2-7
TGTGCCAGTATGGGGGACAGGGCCTACGAGCAGTACTTC
CASMGDRAYEQYF
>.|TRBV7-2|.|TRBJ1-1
TGTGCCAGCAGCCTAGACGGTCGGACTGAAGCTTTCTTT
CASSLDGRTEAFF